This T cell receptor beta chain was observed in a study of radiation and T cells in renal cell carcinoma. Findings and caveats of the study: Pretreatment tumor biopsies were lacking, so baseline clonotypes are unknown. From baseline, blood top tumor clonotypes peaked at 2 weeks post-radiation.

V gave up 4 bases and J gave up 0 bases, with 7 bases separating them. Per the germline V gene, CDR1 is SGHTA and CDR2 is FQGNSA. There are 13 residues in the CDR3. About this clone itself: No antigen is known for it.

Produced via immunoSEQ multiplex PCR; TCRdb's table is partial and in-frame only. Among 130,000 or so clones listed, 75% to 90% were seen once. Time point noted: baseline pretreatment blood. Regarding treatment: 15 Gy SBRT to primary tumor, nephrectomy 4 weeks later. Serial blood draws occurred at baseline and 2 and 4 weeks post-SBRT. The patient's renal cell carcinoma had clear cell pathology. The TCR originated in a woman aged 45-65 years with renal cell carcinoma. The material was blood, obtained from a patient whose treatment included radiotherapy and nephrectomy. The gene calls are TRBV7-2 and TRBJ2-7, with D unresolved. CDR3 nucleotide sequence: TGTGCCAGCAGCTCCTCCTCCTCCTACGAGCAGTACTTC. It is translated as CASSSSSSYEQYF.